Sequencing of this TCR beta chain was carried out in a study of T cell changes during pregnancy in multiple sclerosis. Assay: immunoSEQ multiplex PCR; the TCRdb copy retains only in-frame clones and omits some. The table shows tens of thousands of clones, with around 93% occurring only once. The CDR3 is made up of 14 amino acids. V lost 4 bases and J lost 5, with 14 bases in between. Germline CDR1 and CDR2: SNHLY and FYNNEI. This rearrangement joins TRBV2 to TRBJ2-5; a weak D match, TRBD1 (5 bases). The source is a female donor in good health, enrolled as a control in a pregnancy study. The material sequenced was peripheral blood, taken in the second trimester of pregnancy. The chain's CDR3 is CASSGRQGRETQYF. The CDR3 DNA sequence: TGTGCCAGCAGTGGAAGGCAGGGTAGGGAGACCCAGTACTTC.